This TCR beta chain originates from a study of T cell changes during pregnancy in multiple sclerosis. TCRdb keeps only in-frame clones here, not all; method: immunoSEQ multiplex PCR. Found here are approximately 53,000 clones, 92% of them singletons; the top ten hold 0.55% to 0.65%. The V segment lost 3 bases and the J segment 1 base; nucleotides outside the gene matches: 4. The CDR3 contains 16 residues. The germline V gene has CDR1 MDHEN and CDR2 SYDVKM. This TCR was recovered from a female donor in good health, enrolled as a control in a pregnancy study. V is TRBV28 and J is TRBJ1-5; 9 bases are shared with TRBD1. This specimen consisted of CD4+ T cells from peripheral blood mononuclear cells, obtained after pregnancy. The CDR3 region has the DNA TGTGCCAGCAGTTTGGGGACAGGGAGGAGCAATCAGCCCCAGCATTTT. This translates into CASSLGTGRSNQPQHF.